Following are 26 T cell receptor beta chains from one sample sequenced in a study of T cells in tuberculosis. After thawing and overnight rest, PBMC were stained with GMM-loaded CD1B tetramer, viability dye and anti-CD3 for sorting. The CD1B tetramers carried C32 glucose monomycolate purified from Rhodococcus equi. Produced via immunoSEQ multiplex PCR; TCRdb's table is partial and in-frame only. The sample consists of approximately 88,000 clones, approximately 91% of them appearing once. The sample consisted of CD1b-GMM tetramer-negative cells sorted from PBMCs. These receptors were taken from an adult woman with latent tuberculosis.

J is TRBJ2-7 and V is TRBV19, with 11 bases identical to TRBD1. The CDR3 is 16 residues long. Per the germline V gene, CDR1 is LNHDA and CDR2 is SQIVND (reference sequence). V trimming: 4 bases; J trimming: 1 base; junction bases outside the gene matches: 6. This chain's CDR3 is CASSKRTGGESYEQYF. The CDR3 DNA sequence: TGTGCCAGTAGTAAACGGACAGGGGGCGAGTCCTACGAGCAGTACTTC.

Here the CDR3 DNA reads TGCGCCAGCAGCTTCACGCGGGGGGTCAACACAGATACGCAGTATTTT. Its protein is CASSFTRGVNTDTQYF. V gene TRBV5-1 combines with J gene TRBJ2-3; 8 nucleotides match TRBD2. V was clipped by 2 bases and J by 2 bases; unmatched bases: 7. This CDR3 is 16 amino acids long. Germline V CDR1 and CDR2: SGHRS, YFSETQ. Using reference TRBV5-1 and TRBJ2-3 for the parts outside the CDR3, the full variable domain is KAGVTQTPRYLIKTRGQQVTLSCSPISGHRSVSWYQQTPGQGLQFLFEYFSETQRNKGNFPGRFSGRQFSNSRSEMNVSTLELGDSALYLCASSFTRGVNTDTQYFGPGTRLTVL.

This clone was detected only once. The J gene is TRBJ2-3, the V gene TRBV2; possible D gene TRBD2, 6 bases. There are 17 residues in the CDR3. Germline CDR1 is SNHLY and CDR2 is FYNNEI. The V end lost 2 bases, the J end lost 0 bases, and 15 bases lay between the germline ends. The CDR3 region is CASSERRVKASTDTQYF. As DNA, the CDR3 is TGTGCCAGCAGTGAACGGAGGGTAAAAGCTAGCACAGATACGCAGTATTTT.

The rearrangement links TRBV19 to TRBJ2-2; D uncertain. Trimming removed 8 bases at V and 4 bases at J, with 11 bases between. The CDR3 runs 13 residues. Germline CDR1 is LNHDA and CDR2 is SQIVND (reference sequence). The CDR3 region is CASRQTLTGELFF. The CDR3, as DNA: TGTGCCAGTCGTCAGACTCTCACCGGGGAGCTGTTTTTT. Using reference TRBV19 and TRBJ2-2 for the parts outside the CDR3, the full variable domain is DGGITQSPKYLFRKEGQNVTLSCEQNLNHDAMYWYRQDPGQGLRLIYYSQIVNDFQKGDIAEGYSVSREKKESFPLTVTSAQKNPTAFYLCASRQTLTGELFFGEGSRLTVL.

This chain connects TRBV11-2 to TRBJ1-2, with 7 bases that match TRBD1. This CDR3 comprises 13 residues. The V gene end was trimmed by 7 bases and the J gene end by 4 bases; junction bases not matched to a gene: 6. The V gene's germline CDR1 is SGHAT and CDR2 FQNNGV. CDR3 sequence: CASTGQALYGYTF. The CDR3 bases are TGTGCCAGCACTGGACAGGCACTCTATGGCTACACCTTC.

The genes are TRBV5-1 and TRBJ1-2, with D tentatively TRBD1 (6 bases). This CDR3 region has 19 residues. Trimming took 0 bases from V and 1 from J, leaving 22 bases between them. Germline V CDR1 and CDR2: SGHRS, YFSETQ. The CDR3 DNA reads as TGCGCCAGCAGCTTGGGTACAGGGTCGGGTGGGCGTCTTAACTATGGCTACACCTTC. It encodes CASSLGTGSGGRLNYGYTF.

In this sample, this clone turned up once. The J gene is TRBJ2-7, the V gene TRBV15, with 7 bases lining up with TRBD2. The CDR3 has 16 residues. Trimming at V came to 0 bases and at J to 5 bases, leaving 10 bases not matched to a gene. CDR1 is LNHNV, CDR2 YYDKDF, per germline (reference sequence). The CDR3 sequence is CATSRDRGRGSHEQYV. Here the CDR3 DNA reads TGTGCCACCAGCAGAGATCGGGGGAGGGGATCCCACGAGCAGTACGTC.

The J gene is TRBJ2-5, the V gene TRBV5-1; 8 bases are a match to TRBD2. Germline CDR1 reads SGHRS; CDR2 reads YFSETQ. This CDR3 has 16 residues. The V and J ends lost 2 bases and 3 bases, in that order; junction bases with no gene match: 9. CDR3 region: CASSFGTRAREETQYF. CDR3 nucleotide sequence: TGCGCCAGCAGCTTCGGGACTAGAGCGCGGGAAGAGACCCAGTACTTC.

The chain couples TRBV7-2 to TRBJ1-4, with 9 bases fitting TRBD1. The CDR3 is 18 residues long. After removal of 5 bases from V and 7 bases from J, the junction contained 17 bases not matched to a gene. CDR1 and CDR2 (germline): SGHTA, FQGNSA. The CDR3 spells CASSPRGTPGQGGEKLFF. The CDR3 DNA reads TGTGCCAGCAGCCCCCGCGGCACACCGGGACAGGGTGGTGAAAAACTGTTTTTT.

This clone was counted between two and nine times. This chain uses TRBV4-3 with TRBJ1-3, with D hard to call. Germline CDR1 reads LGHNA; CDR2 reads YSLEER. The V gene lost 2 bases and the J gene lost 4 bases, with 6 bases spanning the gap. This CDR3 spans 13 amino acids. The CDR3, as DNA: TGCGCCAGCAGCCAACTCGAGGGAAACACCATATATTTT. Amino acid sequence: CASSQLEGNTIYF.

The gene calls are TRBV10-1 and TRBJ1-3; D unclear. This CDR3 contains 15 residues. Per germline, CDR1 WNHNN and CDR2 SYGVQD (reference sequence). Trimming shortened V by 3 bases and J by 0 bases, and 9 bases separated the two germline ends. CDR3 sequence reads: CASSDRDHSGNTIYF. DNA for the CDR3: TGCGCCAGCAGTGACCGGGATCACTCTGGAAACACCATATATTTT.

J is TRBJ2-6 and V is TRBV23-1; TRBD1 aligns across 9 bases. TRBV23-1 is flagged as an ORF with uncertain function. After removal of 2 bases from V and 0 bases from J, the junction contained 14 bases not matched to a gene. The CDR3 extends over 21 amino acids. The CDR3 sequence is CASSQPKIGQGTSSGANVLTF. In DNA, the CDR3 is TGCGCCAGCAGTCAACCGAAAATCGGACAGGGGACCAGCTCTGGGGCCAACGTCCTGACTTTC.

This chain joins TRBV5-4 and TRBJ2-5, with D possibly being TRBD2 (5 bases). Trimming removed 0 bases from V and 3 bases from J, with 12 bases in between. Germline values: CDR1 SGHNT, CDR2 YYREEE (reference sequence). CDR3 length: 15 residues. The CDR3 DNA follows: TGTGCCAGCAGCTTGGTCGGGAAGGGCGAAGAGACCCAGTACTTC. Residues: CASSLVGKGEETQYF.

The chain uses TRBV27 and TRBJ1-1; no definite D call. CDR1 and CDR2 (germline): MNHEY, SMNVEV (reference sequence). Trimming pared 7 bases from V and 1 base from J, leaving 22 bases between. The CDR3 length is 17 residues. The CDR3 protein is CASNLSPRGGENTEAFF. DNA of the CDR3: TGTGCCAGCAACCTTTCCCCGCGGGGAGGAGAGAACACTGAAGCTTTCTTT.

This chain uses TRBV4-1 with TRBJ1-4; 7 bases are a match to TRBD1. The CDR3 is made up of 18 amino acids. Germline CDR1 and CDR2: MGHRA and YSYEKL. J lost 3 bases, V lost 0 bases, and 10 bases had no gene match. The chain's CDR3 is CASSQDRGRRPANEKLFF. The CDR3 DNA sequence: TGCGCCAGCAGCCAAGATAGGGGGCGGAGGCCAGCTAATGAAAAACTGTTTTTT.

Written as DNA, the CDR3 is TGTGCCAGCTCACCAGAGAGCAGGGGGCGTTATCAGCCCCAGCATTTT. Translating gives CASSPESRGRYQPQHF. V is TRBV18 and J is TRBJ1-5; TRBD1 matches at 8 bases. CDR3 length: 16 residues. The V segment lost 2 bases and the J segment 5 bases; nucleotides outside the gene matches: 8. Germline values: CDR1 KGHSH, CDR2 LQKENI.

In its sample, this clone was seen once. The chain joins TRBV6-1 to TRBJ1-3, with D tentatively TRBD1 (6 bases). The germline V gene has CDR1 MNHNS and CDR2 SASEGT. Trimming removed 6 bases at V and 4 bases at J, with 16 bases between. The CDR3 extends over 15 amino acids. The CDR3 loop reads CASRPGQGNGNTIYF. The DNA for the CDR3 is TGTGCCAGCAGACCGGGGCAGGGGAACGGAAACACCATATATTTT.

This chain joins TRBV4-1 and TRBJ2-5, with 7 bases matching TRBD1. Trimming cost V 2 bases and J 5 bases; bases outside gene matches: 5. CDR1 MGHRA and CDR2 YSYEKL come from the germline V gene. The CDR3 is 14 residues long. The CDR3: CASSQRTGVETQYF. Here the CDR3 DNA reads TGCGCCAGCAGCCAAAGAACAGGGGTGGAGACCCAGTACTTC.

The chain uses TRBV10-2 and TRBJ2-7; possibly TRBD1 for D (6 bases). Germline CDR1 is WSHSY and CDR2 is SAAADI. CDR3 length: 15 residues. V lost 3 bases to trimming and J lost 2 bases, with 14 bases between them. The CDR3 loop is CASSDLQGPTYEQYV. CDR3 DNA: TGCGCCAGCAGTGACCTACAGGGTCCGACCTACGAGCAGTACGTC.

V usage is TRBV19 and J usage is TRBJ2-7; 7 positions match TRBD1. Losses at the gene ends were 3 bases for V and 4 bases for J; bases not matched to a gene: 3. CDR3 length: 13 residues. Germline-derived CDR1 and CDR2 are LNHDA and SQIVND (reference sequence). DNA for the CDR3: TGTGCCAGTAGTATGGTGACAGGGTACGAGCAGTACTTC. This gives the protein CASSMVTGYEQYF.

V usage is TRBV7-8 and J usage is TRBJ2-7, with TRBD2 as a possible D gene (5 bases). CDR1 is SGHVS, CDR2 FQNEAQ, per germline. V lost 2 bases, J lost 0 bases, and 11 bases lay in between. The CDR3 is 15 residues long. The CDR3 bases are TGTGCCAGCAGCTTATCCCCGGGGAGCTCCTACGAGCAGTACTTC. This gives the protein CASSLSPGSSYEQYF. Based on the CDR3 plus reference TRBV7-8 and TRBJ2-7, the full variable domain is GAGVSQSPRYKVAKRGQDVALRCDPISGHVSLFWYQQALGQGPEFLTYFQNEAQLDKSGLPSDRFFAERPEGSVSTLKIQRTQQEDSAVYLCASSLSPGSSYEQYFGPGTRLTVT.

The gene calls are TRBV6-1 and TRBJ1-2; possible D gene TRBD1, 6 bases. This CDR3 comprises 15 residues. Trimming pared 2 bases from V and 0 bases from J, leaving 10 bases between. Germline V CDR1 and CDR2: MNHNS, SASEGT. This chain's CDR3 is CASSELTGPNYGYTF. The CDR3 region has the DNA TGTGCCAGCAGTGAATTGACAGGACCTAACTATGGCTACACCTTC.

V usage is TRBV9 and J usage is TRBJ2-5; 11 bases are shared with TRBD1. Germline V gene sequence: CDR1 SGDLS, CDR2 YYNGEE. V dropped 0 bases and J dropped 5; count of bases not matched to a gene: 9. This CDR3 is 17 amino acids long. CDR3 region: CASSVAGQGARVETQYF. CDR3 bases: TGTGCCAGCAGCGTAGCTGGACAGGGGGCGCGGGTGGAGACCCAGTACTTC.

The chain is built from TRBV7-2 and TRBJ2-1, with 8 bases matching TRBD2. From germline, CDR1 is SGHTA and CDR2 FQGNSA. The CDR3 totals 16 residues. V gave up 5 bases and J gave up 1 base; unmatched junction bases: 7. The CDR3 sequence is CASSARAGVSYNEQFF. The CDR3 DNA reads as TGTGCCAGCAGCGCTCGAGCGGGGGTATCCTACAATGAGCAGTTCTTC.

The rearrangement links TRBV28 to TRBJ1-5, with 7 bases matching TRBD1. J lost 2 bases, V lost 4 bases, and 8 bases had no gene match. The CDR3 spans 16 residues. The germline V gene has CDR1 MDHEN and CDR2 SYDVKM. CDR3 sequence (DNA): TGTGCCAGCAGTTATTCCGCAGGACAGGGCAATCAGCCCCAGCATTTT. Translated: CASSYSAGQGNQPQHF.

The gene calls are TRBV27 and TRBJ1-4; TRBD1 aligns across 9 bases. Germline CDR1 MNHEY, CDR2 SMNVEV (reference sequence). Trimming took 5 bases from V and 8 from J; bases not matched to a gene: 9. The CDR3 consists of 15 residues. The CDR3 loop is CASSPGQGRKEKLFF. CDR3 DNA: TGTGCCAGCAGTCCCGGACAGGGGCGGAAGGAAAAACTGTTTTTT.